The 20 T cell receptor beta chains below were found in one sample sequenced in a study of blood T cell repertoires in COVID-19. Method: immunoSEQ multiplex PCR; TCRdb's copy keeps in-frame clones and lacks some. The sample lists about 50,000 clones, roughly four fifths seen once, with just over 8.5% in the top ten. Sequencing was carried out using peripheral blood. These receptors came from a man in his 60s with acute or convalescent COVID-19.

This clone has a single count. The V call is TRBV11-2, the J call TRBJ1-1; D is unclear. This CDR3 is built from 14 residues. V shed 1 base and J shed 6 bases, with 12 bases lying between them. CDR1 SGHAT and CDR2 FQNNGV come from the germline V gene. This CDR3 reads CASSLVMRIAEAFF. The CDR3 DNA reads as TGTGCCAGCAGCTTAGTTATGAGAATCGCTGAAGCTTTCTTT.

The chain combines TRBV11-2 with TRBJ2-7, with 7 positions matching TRBD1. Germline CDR1 SGHAT, CDR2 FQNNGV. V was clipped by 5 bases and J by 3 bases; unmatched bases: 4. The CDR3 runs to 13 residues. The CDR3: CASSPTGNYEQYF. CDR3 in DNA: TGTGCCAGCAGCCCGACAGGGAACTACGAGCAGTACTTC.

V usage is TRBV7-9 and J usage is TRBJ1-1, with 10 nucleotides matching TRBD1. In germline, CDR1 is SEHNR, CDR2 FQNEAQ (reference sequence). This CDR3 has 18 residues. With V trimmed by 5 bases and J by 1 base, 13 bases remained unmatched. As DNA, the CDR3 is TGTGCCAGCAGCGGGCGGGACAGGGGCTGGGACGGGAACACTGAAGCTTTCTTT. It codes for CASSGRDRGWDGNTEAFF.

In regard to this clone: One end of the junction does not line up with germline, which may come from a read error. The chain is built from TRBV9 and TRBJ1-4; 9 nucleotides match TRBD1. The CDR3 extends over 16 amino acids. Germline V lookup: CDR1 SGDLS, CDR2 YYNGEE. The CDR3 sequence is CASSVGSGTGPEQLFF. For the CDR3, the DNA is TGTGCCAGCAGCGTAGGTTCCGGGACAGGGCCTGAACAACTGTTTTTT.

The chain has TRBV7-3 and TRBJ2-3, with 8 bases identical to TRBD1. The ends lost 5 bases at V and 5 bases at J; junction bases unmatched: 6. Germline V gives CDR1 SGHTA, CDR2 FQGTGA. The CDR3 contains 14 residues. The DNA of the CDR3 is TGTGCCAGCAGCCCGGACAGGGCCGGAGATACGCAGTATTTT. Protein product: CASSPDRAGDTQYF.

This chain links TRBV28 with TRBJ1-1; 8 bases are shared with TRBD1. In germline, CDR1 is MDHEN, CDR2 SYDVKM. The CDR3 has 11 residues. V gave up 6 bases and J gave up 9 bases; unmatched junction bases: 3. The CDR3 sequence: CASRDRDQAFF. Here the CDR3 DNA reads TGTGCCAGCAGGGACAGGGACCAAGCTTTCTTT. Full variable domain (missing parts from reference TRBV28 and TRBJ1-1): DVKVTQSSRYLVKRTGEKVFLECVQDMDHENMFWYRQDPGLGLRLIYFSYDVKMKEKGDIPEGYSVSREKKERFSLILESASTNQTSMYLCASRDRDQAFFGQGTRLTVV.

The chain uses TRBV5-1 and TRBJ2-7; 10 nucleotides line up with TRBD1. The CDR3 loop spans 15 amino acids. Germline trimming cut 0 bases from V and 4 bases from J; bases unmatched to any gene: 4. Germline CDR1 reads SGHRS; CDR2 reads YFSETQ. Here the CDR3 reads CASSLAGTGVYEQYF. The CDR3 DNA sequence: TGCGCCAGCAGCTTGGCAGGGACAGGGGTGTACGAGCAGTACTTC.

In its sample, this clone was seen once. The chain employs TRBV4-2 and TRBJ1-1; D may be TRBD1 (6 bases). V lost 9 bases and J 1 base, leaving 12 bases between the germline ends. Germline V gene sequence: CDR1 LGHNA, CDR2 YNFKEQ. The CDR3 runs 13 residues. CDR3 bases: TGTGCCAGTGGCGGACAGCAGAACACTGAAGCTTTCTTT. Protein product: CASGGQQNTEAFF.

V is TRBV7-9 and J is TRBJ1-2; 8 bases are shared with TRBD1. Germline trimming cut 8 bases from V and 5 bases from J; bases unmatched to any gene: 4. The germline V gene has CDR1 SEHNR and CDR2 FQNEAQ (reference sequence). There are 12 residues in the CDR3. CDR3 DNA sequence: TGTGCCAGCGGGACAGGATTATATGGCTACACCTTC. This gives the protein CASGTGLYGYTF.

The rearrangement links TRBV7-3 to TRBJ2-7, with a possible D match to TRBD1 (6 bases). CDR1 and CDR2 from the germline V gene are SGHTA and FQGTGA. The CDR3 extends over 13 amino acids. V was shortened by 3 bases and J by 5 bases, with 11 bases between the two germline ends. The CDR3 coding sequence is TGTGCCAGCAGCTTTCAGGGGTCAAACGAGCAGTACTTC. Protein sequence: CASSFQGSNEQYF.

V is TRBV5-6 and J is TRBJ1-1, with 7 positions matching TRBD1. The V segment lost 2 bases and the J segment 4 bases; nucleotides outside the gene matches: 5. The CDR3 runs to 14 residues. Germline V gene lookup returns CDR1 SGHDT and CDR2 YYEEEE. The CDR3 region is CASSFRGAVTEAFF. For the CDR3, the DNA is TGTGCCAGCAGCTTCAGGGGGGCTGTCACTGAAGCTTTCTTT.

This clone was seen more than once but under ten times. V is TRBV4-3 and J is TRBJ2-3, with a tentative D call TRBD2 (7 bases). The V end was cut by 2 bases, the J end by 6 bases, with 15 bases between. Per the germline V gene, CDR1 is LGHNA and CDR2 is YSLEER. The CDR3 is 15 amino acids. CDR3 coding DNA: TGCGCCAGCAGCCAAAGGAGGGGGGGCCTGGATACGCAGTATTTT. Translating it yields CASSQRRGGLDTQYF.

The chain links TRBV7-9 to TRBJ1-2; 7 bases are shared with TRBD1. Germline values: CDR1 SEHNR, CDR2 FQNEAQ (reference sequence). V shed 5 bases and J 2 bases; nucleotides not matched to a gene: 20. The CDR3 is made up of 19 amino acids. CDR3 in amino acids: CASSPKGQTLISTNYGYTF. The DNA for the CDR3 is TGTGCCAGCAGCCCGAAGGGACAGACCCTTATAAGTACGAACTATGGCTACACCTTC.

The chain uses TRBV4-1 and TRBJ2-5, with 7 bases lining up with TRBD1. J was trimmed by 5 bases and V by 5 bases; bases with no gene match: 11. CDR3 size: 15 residues. Per the germline V gene, CDR1 is MGHRA and CDR2 is YSYEKL. The CDR3 reads CASSGNRGSGETQYF. The CDR3 region has the DNA TGCGCCAGCAGCGGCAACAGGGGATCTGGGGAGACCCAGTACTTC.

The rearrangement links TRBV4-1 to TRBJ1-3; D not certain. There are 17 residues in the CDR3. Per the germline V gene, CDR1 is MGHRA and CDR2 is YSYEKL. Trimming pared 0 bases from V and 2 bases from J, leaving 14 bases between. The CDR3 region has the DNA TGCGCCAGCAGCCAAGAAGTCAGCGCCCGTCCTGGAAACACCATATATTTT. This gives the protein CASSQEVSARPGNTIYF.

The CDR3 coding sequence is TGCGCCAGCAGCCCGACAGGGATGCAAGAGACCCAGTACTTC. Translation: CASSPTGMQETQYF. The V gene is TRBV4-3, the J gene TRBJ2-5, with 7 bases matching TRBD1. This CDR3 has 14 residues. V was clipped by 4 bases and J by 2 bases; unmatched bases: 4. Germline CDR1 is LGHNA and CDR2 is YSLEER.

The gene calls are TRBV2 and TRBJ1-1; 9 positions match TRBD1. Germline V gives CDR1 SNHLY, CDR2 FYNNEI. The CDR3 spans 13 residues. The V gene end was trimmed by 4 bases and the J gene end by 11 bases; junction bases not matched to a gene: 8. The CDR3 nucleotides are TGTGCCAGCAGTGGACAGGGGGTATTTTATGCTTTCTTT. It translates to CASSGQGVFYAFF.

The chain combines TRBV5-4 with TRBJ1-2; possibly TRBD1 for D (5 bases). Germline CDR1 is SGHNT and CDR2 is YYREEE (reference sequence). This CDR3 has 13 residues. V lost 4 bases and J 4 bases, leaving 11 bases between the germline ends. CDR3 sequence (DNA): TGTGCCAGCAGCCGGGGGGAAGGCTATGGCTACACCTTC. Protein: CASSRGEGYGYTF.

The chain is built from TRBV11-2 and TRBJ1-2, with TRBD1 matching 9 bases. CDR3 size: 14 residues. The germline V gene encodes CDR1 SGHAT and CDR2 FQNNGV. Germline trimming cut 8 bases from V and 2 bases from J; bases unmatched to any gene: 6. The CDR3 here is CASGGQGRNYGYTF. CDR3 nucleotide sequence: TGTGCCAGCGGAGGACAGGGGAGGAACTATGGCTACACCTTC.

This sequence joins TRBV30 and TRBJ2-7; 9 nucleotides line up with TRBD1. With 2 bases clipped from V and 3 bases from J, the junction kept 11 bases outside the gene matches. The germline V gene has CDR1 GTSNPN and CDR2 SVGIG (reference sequence). This CDR3 is built from 16 residues. The CDR3 DNA reads as TGTGCCTGGAGTACCACTATGGGACAGGGAGGCTACGAGCAGTACTTC. This translates into CAWSTTMGQGGYEQYF.